This entry lists 9 T cell receptor beta chains sequenced from one sample in a study of PD-L1 blockade in urothelial cancer (dated 2017 in TCRdb). Library prep was done by the immunoSEQ multiplex PCR assay. In TCRdb, the immuneACCESS table is reduced to in-frame sequences with V and J assigned. These tables do not hold every clone; where another copy was compared, an unresolved V gene accounts for under half, and the others remain unexplained. Here the sample has some 66,000 clones; around 85% occur a single time. Under 15% of the sample rests with the top ten. This specimen's time point label, per the study, means: pretreatment peripheral blood. Sequencing was performed on PBMCs, taken around atezolizumab (anti-PD-L1) treatment. The receptors derive from a man in his sixties with urothelial cancer.

This clone was seen just once. No DNA is shown, since the ends of the CDR3 on it are uncertain; the CDR3 is the one TCRdb lists. The chain uses TRBV5-1 and TRBJ1-4; the D call in the table, TRBD1, was not verified against the DNA. Germline V gene data show CDR1 as SGHRS and CDR2 as YFSETQ. The CDR3 sequence runs 16 residues, both termini included. Here the CDR3 reads CASSFGAGTGLEKLFF.

The V gene is TRBV5-6, the J gene TRBJ2-3; D remains unclear. In germline, CDR1 is SGHDT, CDR2 YYEEEE. V was trimmed by 0 bases and J by 0 bases, leaving 8 bases between them. This CDR3 contains 15 residues. CDR3 sequence: CASSLGAASTDTQYF. DNA of the CDR3: TGTGCCAGCAGCTTGGGGGCAGCCAGCACAGATACGCAGTATTTT.

This clone was counted a few times. The J gene is TRBJ2-7, the V gene TRBV9, with 7 bases aligning to TRBD1. From germline, CDR1 is SGDLS and CDR2 YYNGEE. The length of the CDR3 is 16 residues. V was pared by 0 bases and J by 1 base, with 7 bases of the junction left unmatched. CDR3: CASSVGTGALSYEQYF. In DNA form, the CDR3 reads TGTGCCAGCAGCGTAGGAACAGGGGCATTATCCTACGAGCAGTACTTC.

This chain uses TRBV12-5 with TRBJ2-5, with TRBD1 as a possible D gene (5 bases). V was cut by 5 bases and J by 5 bases, with 15 bases left in between. The CDR3 runs to 14 residues. In germline, CDR1 is LGHNT, CDR2 FRNRAP. DNA for the CDR3: TGTGCTAGTGGTGGCAAAATGGACAACGAGACCCAGTACTTC. Its translation: CASGGKMDNETQYF.

J is TRBJ1-3 and V is TRBV4-2; D perhaps matches TRBD1 (5 bases). Germline CDR1 reads LGHNA; CDR2 reads YNFKEQ. The germline V and J ends were trimmed by 4 bases and 6 bases, with 10 bases remaining between them. The CDR3 sequence is 13 residues long. CDR3 in amino acids: CASSPGLENTIYF. DNA of the CDR3: TGTGCCAGCAGCCCAGGGCTAGAAAACACCATATATTTT.

J is TRBJ2-3 and V is TRBV30, with a tentative D call TRBD1 (6 bases). The V gene lost 2 bases and the J gene lost 6 bases, with 12 bases spanning the gap. The CDR3 totals 13 residues. Germline lookup yields CDR1 GTSNPN and CDR2 SVGIG (reference sequence). As DNA, the CDR3 is TGTGCCTGGAGTATGGGGGCGAGGGATACGCAGTATTTT. Protein sequence: CAWSMGARDTQYF.

V usage is TRBV6-1 and J usage is TRBJ2-1; TRBD2 aligns across 8 bases. The CDR3 covers 15 residues. Germline CDR1 reads MNHNS; CDR2 reads SASEGT. V shed 7 bases and J 5 bases; nucleotides not matched to a gene: 10. The CDR3 DNA follows: TGTGCCAGCACCGCAATCAGCGGGGGAAACAATGAGCAGTTCTTC. Encoded protein: CASTAISGGNNEQFF.

As DNA, the CDR3 is TGTGCCAGCAGTTCGTCTAGTCAGGGTCGCTATGGCTACACCTTC. Protein: CASSSSSQGRYGYTF. This sequence joins TRBV28 and TRBJ1-2; possible D gene TRBD1, 5 bases. The V end was cut by 4 bases, the J end by 4 bases, with 16 bases between. Germline-derived CDR1 and CDR2 are MDHEN and SYDVKM. There are 15 residues in the CDR3.

The chain links TRBV15 to TRBJ1-6, with D tentatively TRBD1 (5 bases). CDR1 and CDR2 from the germline V gene are LNHNV and YYDKDF (reference sequence). V shed 3 bases and J shed 7 bases, with 13 bases lying between them. This CDR3 is 15 amino acids long. The CDR3 here is CATSRAQGVNSPLHF. CDR3 sequence (DNA): TGTGCCACCAGCAGGGCCCAGGGTGTCAATTCACCCCTCCACTTT.